Below, 27 T cell receptor beta chains from the same sample are listed, as sequenced in a study of blood T cell repertoires in COVID-19. TCRdb's table, derived via immunoSEQ multiplex PCR, lists solely in-frame clones and lacks some. The data contain some 330,000 clones, over 80% of them seen just once; the ten biggest clones take up around 5%. Sequenced input: PBMCs or T cells enriched from blood (not recorded which). The receptors shown here come from a woman in her forties or fifties who had recovered from COVID-19.

Only one count was recorded for this clone. The junction departs from the called germline gene at one end, perhaps through a read error. The chain has TRBV6-6 and TRBJ1-5; no clear D. This CDR3 is 12 amino acids long. Germline V CDR1 and CDR2: MNHNY, SVGAGI (reference sequence). The CDR3 loop reads CAGSQRTLPQHF. In DNA form, the CDR3 reads TGTGCCGGCAGTCAGAGGACTCTCCCCCAGCATTTT.

This chain links TRBV11-3 with TRBJ1-2; D unresolved. Trimming left V 2 bases short and J 7 bases short, with 11 bases between. This CDR3 has 13 amino acids. Germline V CDR1 and CDR2: SGHNT, YENEEA. The CDR3 loop is CASSLSPGGGYTF. The CDR3 region has the DNA TGTGCCAGCAGCTTAAGCCCCGGCGGTGGCTACACCTTC.

The rearrangement uses TRBV3-1 (or the pseudogene TRBV3-2) and TRBJ2-1; possibly TRBD2 for D (5 bases). This CDR3 contains 14 residues. Per germline, CDR1 LGHDT and CDR2 YNNKEL (reference sequence). V was trimmed by 3 bases and J by 7 bases, leaving 13 bases between them. CDR3 sequence: CASSHPLGRNEQFF. CDR3 nucleotides: TGTGCCAGCAGCCACCCACTAGGACGGAATGAGCAGTTCTTC.

This chain joins TRBV4-3 and TRBJ2-6; 10 nucleotides agree with TRBD1. This CDR3 is 20 amino acids long. CDR1 and CDR2 (germline): LGHNA, YSLEER. J lost 0 bases, V lost 0 bases, and 8 bases had no gene match. The CDR3 loop reads CASSQDSGTGAVSGANVLTF. The CDR3 DNA reads TGCGCCAGCAGCCAAGATTCAGGGACAGGGGCGGTCTCTGGGGCCAACGTCCTGACTTTC.

This CDR3 reads CASSIRLAADSYNEQFF. The CDR3 DNA sequence: TGTGCCAGTAGTATCCGACTAGCGGCTGACTCCTACAATGAGCAGTTCTTC. V gene TRBV19 combines with J gene TRBJ2-1; TRBD2 matches 9 bases. The CDR3 contains 17 residues. The V segment lost 3 bases and the J segment 0 bases; nucleotides outside the gene matches: 6. Germline CDR1 reads LNHDA; CDR2 reads SQIVND (reference sequence).

The rearrangement links TRBV6-5 to TRBJ2-5, with D possibly TRBD2 on 5 matching bases. V lost 6 bases and J lost 2, with 10 bases in between. The CDR3 contains 13 residues. CDR1 and CDR2 from the germline V gene are MNHEY and SVGAGI. CDR3 in amino acids: CASSRTVQETQYF. As DNA, the CDR3 is TGTGCCAGCAGCCGGACTGTACAAGAGACCCAGTACTTC.

This chain uses TRBV19 with TRBJ1-1; 7 positions agree with TRBD1. V was clipped by 3 bases and J by 2 bases; unmatched bases: 9. The CDR3 is 16 amino acids. Germline assignment: CDR1 LNHDA and CDR2 SQIVND (reference sequence). CDR3 region: CASSMLLQGPNTEAFF. CDR3 bases: TGTGCCAGTAGTATGTTGCTACAGGGGCCAAACACTGAAGCTTTCTTT.

The chain carries TRBV29-1 and TRBJ2-3, with 9 bases aligning to TRBD2. The CDR3 is 17 amino acids. The germline V gene has CDR1 SQVTM and CDR2 ANQGSEA. V lost 8 bases, J lost 1 base, and 16 bases stayed unmatched. The CDR3 DNA reads as TGCAGCCTTATTGGACTAGCGCGCGAGGGTGGCACAGATACGCAGTATTTT. Translation gives CSLIGLAREGGTDTQYF.

The rearrangement links TRBV4-3 to TRBJ2-1, with D perhaps matching TRBD1 (7 bases). Germline V gene sequence: CDR1 LGHNA, CDR2 YSLEER. Trimming cost V 3 bases and J 5 bases, with 11 bases left between them. The CDR3 loop spans 14 amino acids. CDR3 coding DNA: TGCGCCAGCAGCCACCAGGGGGGAGACAATGAGCAGTTCTTC. Amino acid sequence: CASSHQGGDNEQFF.

The chain is built from TRBV4-3 and TRBJ1-2; no clear D. Germline V CDR1 and CDR2: LGHNA, YSLEER. This CDR3 has 13 residues. Trimming took 0 bases from V and 8 from J, leaving 10 bases between them. The CDR3 bases are TGCGCCAGCAGCCAAGACCGGTTGGGCGGCTACACCTTC. It codes for CASSQDRLGGYTF.

The V call is TRBV5-4, the J call TRBJ2-7; possibly TRBD1 for D (6 bases). The V end was cut by 3 bases, the J end by 7 bases, with 14 bases between. The V gene's germline CDR1 is SGHNT and CDR2 YYREEE (reference sequence). CDR3 length equals 13 residues. CDR3 in DNA: TGTGCCAGCAGCTCACAGGGATTTCGGGAGCAGTACTTC. Its protein product is CASSSQGFREQYF.

The chain links TRBV20-1 to TRBJ2-3, with a weak D call TRBD2 (5 bases). Germline assignment: CDR1 DFQATT and CDR2 SNEGSKA (reference sequence). CDR3 length equals 16 residues. Between the trimmed V and J ends, which lost 3 bases and 2 bases, there was a span of 18 bases. CDR3 protein: CSASPRLARNTDTQYF. DNA for the CDR3: TGCAGTGCTAGTCCCCGATTAGCGAGAAACACAGATACGCAGTATTTT.

The rearrangement joins TRBV9 to TRBJ2-2; no firm D call. The length of the CDR3 is 14 residues. The V and J ends lost 4 bases and 3 bases respectively, with 10 bases between them. From germline, CDR1 is SGDLS and CDR2 YYNGEE. CDR3 DNA sequence: TGTGCCAGCAGCCCCCGTTCGGACACCGGGGAGCTGTTTTTT. Amino acids: CASSPRSDTGELFF.

This chain connects TRBV5-4 to TRBJ2-7; TRBD2 agrees at 8 bases. CDR3 length: 15 amino acids. Trimming took 4 bases from V and 5 from J; bases not matched to a gene: 11. Germline V gene sequence: CDR1 SGHNT, CDR2 YYREEE (reference sequence). CDR3 protein: CASSPGGGRLNEQYF. The CDR3, as DNA: TGTGCCAGCAGCCCCGGTGGCGGGAGGCTGAACGAGCAGTACTTC.

The chain combines TRBV5-5 with TRBJ2-5; the D gene is possibly TRBD2 (5 bases). V was trimmed by 1 base and J by 5 bases, leaving 18 bases between them. Germline CDR1 and CDR2: SGHKS and YYEKEE (reference sequence). The length of the CDR3 is 16 residues. The chain's CDR3 is CASSLQNLIGVETQYF. The CDR3 DNA reads as TGTGCCAGCAGCTTGCAAAACCTCATCGGGGTGGAGACCCAGTACTTC. The whole variable domain, remainder taken from reference TRBV5-5 and TRBJ2-5, is DAGVTQSPTHLIKTRGQQVTLRCSPISGHKSVSWYQQVLGQGPQFIFQYYEKEERGRGNFPDRFSARQFPNYSSELNVNALLLGDSALYLCASSLQNLIGVETQYFGPGTRLLVL.

The genes are TRBV12-3 or TRBV12-4 and TRBJ2-4; no firm D call. Trimming left V 7 bases short and J 5 bases short, with 12 bases between. The CDR3 sequence is 13 residues long. The CDR3 coding sequence is TGTGCCAGCAATGGCGGAGTACAAAACATTCAGTACTTC. This codes for CASNGGVQNIQYF.

The gene calls are TRBV25-1 and TRBJ2-7, with 9 nucleotides matching TRBD2. Germline CDR1 is MGHDK and CDR2 is SYGVNS. This CDR3 has 15 residues. Unmatched junction bases numbered 6, after V lost 2 bases and J lost 4 bases. CDR3 loop: CASSEAGGPSYEQYF. Here the CDR3 DNA reads TGTGCCAGCAGTGAAGCGGGAGGGCCCTCTTACGAGCAGTACTTC.

The chain has TRBV19 and TRBJ2-3, with D perhaps matching TRBD2 (6 bases). The CDR3 is 13 amino acids. Trimming took 5 bases from V and 6 from J, leaving 12 bases between them. In germline, CDR1 is LNHDA, CDR2 SQIVND (reference sequence). The DNA for the CDR3 is TGTGCCAGTAGTCCCGCAGCGGGTGATACGCAGTATTTT. Its protein product is CASSPAAGDTQYF.

The CDR3 DNA sequence: TGTGCCAGCAGCGTAGGCGGGGACACCATATATTTT. This gives the protein CASSVGGDTIYF. The V and J genes are TRBV7-2 and TRBJ1-3; D uncertain. Germline loops: CDR1 SGHTA, CDR2 FQGNSA. The CDR3 spans 12 residues. V was clipped by 5 bases and J by 8 bases, with 10 bases between them.

The chain has TRBV7-6 and TRBJ1-2; 7 bases agree with TRBD1. CDR1 and CDR2 from the germline V gene are SGHVS and FNYEAQ. The CDR3 is made up of 15 amino acids. V shed 5 bases and J 4 bases; nucleotides not matched to a gene: 10. The CDR3 DNA reads TGTGCCAGCAGCCCAACGACAGGGATCCCCTATGGCTACACCTTC. Encoded protein: CASSPTTGIPYGYTF.

The V call is TRBV7-9, the J call TRBJ1-1, with 9 bases fitting TRBD1. The V segment lost 5 bases and the J segment 4 bases; nucleotides outside the gene matches: 8. The CDR3 has 15 residues. Germline loops: CDR1 SEHNR, CDR2 FQNEAQ (reference sequence). As DNA, the CDR3 is TGTGCCAGCAGCGTCACAGGGGGCGCGGGCACTGAAGCTTTCTTT. Residues: CASSVTGGAGTEAFF.

The chain has TRBV29-1 and TRBJ2-7; 7 positions agree with TRBD1. After removal of 8 bases from V and 1 base from J, the junction contained 14 bases not matched to a gene. Germline V gives CDR1 SQVTM, CDR2 ANQGSEA. The CDR3 contains 15 residues. DNA for the CDR3: TGCAGCTGCCCGTCAGGGGACAGCCGTTCCTACGAGCAGTACTTC. As protein: CSCPSGDSRSYEQYF.

V and J are TRBV18 and TRBJ1-1, with TRBD1 identical over 10 bases. J was trimmed by 7 bases and V by 0 bases; bases with no gene match: 23. This CDR3 region has 21 residues. Germline V gives CDR1 KGHSH, CDR2 LQKENI. The CDR3 DNA follows: TGTGCCAGCTCACCACCGGGACAGGGGAGGAGGAGGTCTAGTATACGGGATGAAGCTTTCTTT. Residues: CASSPPGQGRRRSSIRDEAFF.

The genes are TRBV4-3 and TRBJ1-3; D is unresolved. The CDR3 consists of 14 residues. CDR1 LGHNA and CDR2 YSLEER come from the germline V gene. The V end was cut by 2 bases, the J end by 0 bases, with 5 bases between. This chain's CDR3 is CASSQSISGNTIYF. For the CDR3, the DNA is TGCGCCAGCAGCCAATCAATCTCTGGAAACACCATATATTTT.

This chain joins TRBV5-1 and TRBJ1-1; tentatively, D is TRBD1 (5 bases). This CDR3 is 12 amino acids long. The germline V and J ends were trimmed by 5 bases and 9 bases, with 14 bases remaining between them. Germline CDR1 is SGHRS and CDR2 is YFSETQ. CDR3 sequence (DNA): TGCGCCAGCAGTCCCCAGGGCATCCAAGCTTTCTTT. It codes for CASSPQGIQAFF.

The chain recombines TRBV11-3 with TRBJ1-2; 7 bases agree with TRBD1. This CDR3 spans 14 amino acids. After removal of 3 bases from V and 4 bases from J, the junction contained 5 bases not matched to a gene. Germline assignment: CDR1 SGHNT and CDR2 YENEEA. CDR3 residues: CASSLSRTGYGYTF. The CDR3 DNA sequence: TGTGCCAGCAGCTTGTCCAGGACAGGCTATGGCTACACCTTC.

The chain recombines TRBV4-1 with TRBJ1-2; a possible D gene is TRBD1 (5 bases). Trimming pared 1 base from V and 8 bases from J, leaving 20 bases between. The germline V gene has CDR1 MGHRA and CDR2 YSYEKL. The CDR3 runs to 16 residues. CDR3 amino acids: CASSQGQTTGFLGYTF. The CDR3 DNA is TGCGCCAGCAGCCAAGGACAGACCACCGGGTTTCTCGGCTACACCTTC.